The next 20 T cell receptor beta chains were all read from a single sample in a study of neoadjuvant anti-PD-1 for oral cavity cancer. Sequencing was performed with immunoSEQ multiplex PCR; in TCRdb, only in-frame clones are kept and a portion is missing. The sample carries more than 10,000 clones, about three fifths recorded once. The material was PBMCs, obtained before nivolumab (anti-PD-1) treatment. The source of these receptors is a person aged 40-85 years with oral cavity squamous cell carcinoma.

The chain carries TRBV15 and TRBJ1-1; the D is unclear. CDR3 length equals 13 residues. CDR1 is LNHNV and CDR2 is YYDKDF in the germline V gene (reference sequence). V was shortened by 3 bases and J by 0 bases, with 5 bases between the two germline ends. DNA of the CDR3: TGTGCCACCAGCAGGAATGTGAACACTGAAGCTTTCTTT. It encodes CATSRNVNTEAFF.

V is TRBV7-2 and J is TRBJ2-3, with 7 bases matching TRBD2. Germline loops: CDR1 SGHTA, CDR2 FQGNSA. The CDR3 is made up of 15 amino acids. The V gene end was trimmed by 5 bases and the J gene end by 4 bases; junction bases not matched to a gene: 9. Here the CDR3 DNA reads TGTGCCAGCAGCACGCGACTAGCTGAGTCAGATACGCAGTATTTT. Amino acids: CASSTRLAESDTQYF.

This chain uses TRBV9 with TRBJ2-1; a weak D match, TRBD2 (7 bases). The CDR3 consists of 13 residues. CDR1 SGDLS and CDR2 YYNGEE come from the germline V gene. V lost 2 bases, J lost 7 bases, and 10 bases lay in between. The CDR3 DNA reads as TGTGCCAGCAGCGTCGGGGGGCCGAATGAGCAGTTCTTC. It specifies CASSVGGPNEQFF.

This clone was detected only once. The chain links TRBV5-8 to TRBJ2-7; D might be TRBD1 (5 bases). CDR1 is SGHTS, CDR2 YDEGEE, per germline. Trimming removed 5 bases from V and 4 bases from J, with 13 bases in between. The CDR3 length is 13 residues. CDR3 region: CASSFIRVYEQYF. The CDR3, as DNA: TGTGCCAGCAGTTTTATCAGGGTTTACGAGCAGTACTTC.

This chain uses TRBV7-6 with TRBJ1-1, with D perhaps matching TRBD1 (5 bases). This CDR3 region has 14 residues. The V gene's germline CDR1 is SGHVS and CDR2 FNYEAQ. Deletions cut 0 bases from V and 1 base from J, with 6 bases between. Here the CDR3 reads CASSLARGNTEAFF. The CDR3 bases are TGTGCCAGCAGCTTAGCGAGGGGGAACACTGAAGCTTTCTTT.

The chain employs TRBV9 and TRBJ2-2; 13 bases fit TRBD2. Trimming at V came to 4 bases and at J to 2 bases, leaving 11 bases not matched to a gene. CDR3 length: 19 residues. The germline V gene encodes CDR1 SGDLS and CDR2 YYNGEE. The CDR3 nucleotides read TGTGCCAGCAGCCCTGGACTAGCGGGAGTAGTATCAAACACCGGGGAGCTGTTTTTT. This gives the protein CASSPGLAGVVSNTGELFF. The full variable domain, rest sourced from reference TRBV9 and TRBJ2-2, is DSGVTQTPKHLITATGQRVTLRCSPRSGDLSVYWYQQSLDQGLQFLIQYYNGEERAKGNILERFSAQQFPDLHSELNLSSLELGDSALYFCASSPGLAGVVSNTGELFFGEGSRLTVL.

This chain links TRBV25-1 with TRBJ2-3, with D tentatively TRBD1 or TRBD2 (5 bases each). The CDR3 extends over 14 amino acids. Germline V gene lookup returns CDR1 MGHDK and CDR2 SYGVNS. V lost 6 bases and J 6 bases, leaving 16 bases between the germline ends. The DNA of the CDR3 is TGTGCCAGCAGGAGTAGCTGGGGCGGGGATACGCAGTATTTT. This translates into CASRSSWGGDTQYF.

In its sample, this clone was seen a few times. The V gene is TRBV7-9, the J gene TRBJ2-5; perhaps D is TRBD1 or TRBD2 (6 bases each). Trimming took 1 base from V and 8 from J, leaving 17 bases between them. CDR3 length equals 15 residues. Germline V gene lookup returns CDR1 SEHNR and CDR2 FQNEAQ (reference sequence). CDR3 sequence (DNA): TGTGCCAGCAGCTTAGACAGGGTGGGAGGAAAAACCCAGTACTTC. Protein: CASSLDRVGGKTQYF.

V usage is TRBV6-1 and J usage is TRBJ2-4, with TRBD2 identical over 9 bases. The CDR3 consists of 19 residues. V was pared by 0 bases and J by 1 base, with 10 bases of the junction left unmatched. Germline V gene lookup returns CDR1 MNHNS and CDR2 SASEGT. As DNA, the CDR3 is TGTGCCAGCAGTGAAGCGCGAGGGGGGACTAGCCGGGCCAAAAACATTCAGTACTTC. It specifies CASSEARGGTSRAKNIQYF.

J is TRBJ1-1 and V is TRBV20-1, with D perhaps TRBD1 (6 bases). Germline V lookup: CDR1 DFQATT, CDR2 SNEGSKA (reference sequence). This CDR3 region has 11 residues. The CDR3 coding sequence is TGCCGCGGACAGCAAAACACTGAAGCTTTCTTT. Translating gives CRGQQNTEAFF.

This chain connects TRBV28 to TRBJ1-1; D gene ambiguous. V dropped 7 bases and J dropped 3 bases, with 12 bases sitting between them. Germline V gene sequence: CDR1 MDHEN, CDR2 SYDVKM. The CDR3 runs 13 residues. CDR3 protein: CASTRKPHTEAFF. CDR3 in DNA: TGTGCCAGCACTCGAAAGCCCCACACTGAAGCTTTCTTT.

The chain combines TRBV5-1 with TRBJ2-4, with D possibly called TRBD1 or TRBD2 (5 bases each). Trimming removed 3 bases from V and 1 base from J, with 14 bases in between. CDR1 and CDR2 from the germline V gene are SGHRS and YFSETQ. The CDR3 has 16 amino acids. The CDR3 loop reads CASSSGLPGAKNIQYF. The DNA for the CDR3 is TGCGCCAGCAGCTCGGGGCTCCCGGGGGCCAAAAACATTCAGTACTTC. The full variable domain, completed using reference TRBV5-1 and TRBJ2-4, is KAGVTQTPRYLIKTRGQQVTLSCSPISGHRSVSWYQQTPGQGLQFLFEYFSETQRNKGNFPGRFSGRQFSNSRSEMNVSTLELGDSALYLCASSSGLPGAKNIQYFGAGTRLSVL.

V gene TRBV2 combines with J gene TRBJ1-2; 8 bases line up with TRBD1. V was clipped by 7 bases and J by 2 bases; unmatched bases: 9. CDR3 size: 15 residues. The germline gives CDR1 SNHLY, CDR2 FYNNEI. This chain's CDR3 is CASKDRVGINYGYTF. CDR3 sequence (DNA): TGTGCCAGCAAGGACAGGGTCGGGATAAACTATGGCTACACCTTC.

V is TRBV19 and J is TRBJ2-5; the D gene is possibly TRBD1 (6 bases). V gave up 8 bases and J gave up 2 bases, with 12 bases separating them. Germline values: CDR1 LNHDA, CDR2 SQIVND (reference sequence). The CDR3 sequence is 13 residues long. CDR3 residues: CASGQKTQETQYF. The DNA for the CDR3 is TGTGCCAGTGGACAGAAGACACAAGAGACCCAGTACTTC.

This clone came up a few times. The V call is TRBV14, the J call TRBJ2-7, with TRBD1 matching 9 bases. With V trimmed by 5 bases and J by 3 bases, 11 bases remained unmatched. Germline V gene sequence: CDR1 SGHDN, CDR2 FVKESK. The CDR3 spans 16 residues. CDR3 DNA sequence: TGTGCCAGCAGCAAACCGGGACAGGGACGAGTCTACGAGCAGTACTTC. Protein: CASSKPGQGRVYEQYF.

For the CDR3, the DNA is TGTGCCAGCAGCTTAGGACTAGCGGGGGGTCAAGAGACCCAGTACTTC. Translating it yields CASSLGLAGGQETQYF. The chain joins TRBV7-6 to TRBJ2-5; 13 bases fit TRBD2. The germline CDR1 and CDR2 sequences are SGHVS and FNYEAQ. V shed 1 base and J 2 bases; nucleotides not matched to a gene: 1. The CDR3 loop spans 16 amino acids.

The chain has TRBV19 and TRBJ1-5, with TRBD1 as a possible D gene (6 bases). In germline, CDR1 is LNHDA, CDR2 SQIVND (reference sequence). The length of the CDR3 is 13 residues. Trimming took off 4 bases at V and 6 bases at J, with 10 bases between the two ends. The CDR3 sequence: CASSTDSRQPQHF. DNA of the CDR3: TGTGCCAGTAGTACGGACAGCCGTCAGCCCCAGCATTTT.

In this sample, this clone turned up a few times. The chain links TRBV6-5 to TRBJ1-2; TRBD1 is a possible D gene (5 bases). Trimming stripped 8 bases from V and 7 bases from J, with 17 bases between. The CDR3 extends over 13 amino acids. Germline V gene data show CDR1 as MNHEY and CDR2 as SVGAGI. The CDR3 bases are TGTGCCAGCGCCCCCCTGGGACTCACTGGCTACACCTTC. The encoded protein is CASAPLGLTGYTF.

The CDR3 DNA reads as TGTGCCAGCAGTGAGTGGGACTATTACCCACCCCTCCACTTT. This translates into CASSEWDYYPPLHF. This chain uses TRBV25-1 with TRBJ1-6; a possible D gene is TRBD1 (5 bases). Deletions cut 3 bases from V and 11 bases from J, with 14 bases between. CDR3 length equals 14 residues. Germline values: CDR1 MGHDK, CDR2 SYGVNS.

This clone was counted only a few times. This chain links TRBV27 with TRBJ1-6, with TRBD1 matching 8 bases. Germline-derived CDR1 and CDR2 are MNHEY and SMNVEV (reference sequence). The J segment lost 6 bases and the V segment lost 5 bases, leaving 3 bases of the junction unmatched. The CDR3 runs to 14 residues. CDR3 bases: TGTGCCAGCAGTCTGGGACAGGTTAATTCACCCCTCCACTTT. Translating gives CASSLGQVNSPLHF.